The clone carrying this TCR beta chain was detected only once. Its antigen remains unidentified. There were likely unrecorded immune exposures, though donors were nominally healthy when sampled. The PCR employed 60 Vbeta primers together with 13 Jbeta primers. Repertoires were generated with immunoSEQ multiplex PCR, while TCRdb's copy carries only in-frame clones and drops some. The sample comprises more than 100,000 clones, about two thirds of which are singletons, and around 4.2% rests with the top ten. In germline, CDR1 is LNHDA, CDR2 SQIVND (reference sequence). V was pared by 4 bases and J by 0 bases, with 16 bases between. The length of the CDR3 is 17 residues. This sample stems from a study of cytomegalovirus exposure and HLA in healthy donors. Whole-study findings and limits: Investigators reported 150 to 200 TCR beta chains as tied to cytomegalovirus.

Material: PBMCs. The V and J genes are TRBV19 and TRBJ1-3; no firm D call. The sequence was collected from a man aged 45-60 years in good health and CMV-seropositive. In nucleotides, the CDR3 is TGTGCCAGTAGTAGCGAAGCGGCACCCCACTCTGGAAACACCATATATTTT. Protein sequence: CASSSEAAPHSGNTIYF.